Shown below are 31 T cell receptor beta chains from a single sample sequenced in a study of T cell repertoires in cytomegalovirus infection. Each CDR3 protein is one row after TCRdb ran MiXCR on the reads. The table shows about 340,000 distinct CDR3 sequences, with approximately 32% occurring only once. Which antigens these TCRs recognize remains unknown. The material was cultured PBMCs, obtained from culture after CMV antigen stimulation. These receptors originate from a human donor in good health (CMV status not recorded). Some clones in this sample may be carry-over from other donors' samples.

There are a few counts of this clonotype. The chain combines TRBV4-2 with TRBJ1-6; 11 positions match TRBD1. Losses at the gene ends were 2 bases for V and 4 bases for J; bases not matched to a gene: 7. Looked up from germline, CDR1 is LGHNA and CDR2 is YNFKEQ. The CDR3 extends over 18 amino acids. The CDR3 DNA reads TGTGCCAGCAGCCAAACCGGGACAGGGGGTTGGTATAATTCACCCCTCCACTTT. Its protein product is CASSQTGTGGWYNSPLHF.

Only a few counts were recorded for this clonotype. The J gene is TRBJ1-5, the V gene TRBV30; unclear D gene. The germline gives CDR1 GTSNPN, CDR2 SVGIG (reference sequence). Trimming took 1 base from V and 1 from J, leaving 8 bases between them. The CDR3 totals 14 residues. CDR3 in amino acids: CAWSAGESNQPQHF. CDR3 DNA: TGTGCCTGGAGTGCTGGGGAGAGCAATCAGCCCCAGCATTTT.

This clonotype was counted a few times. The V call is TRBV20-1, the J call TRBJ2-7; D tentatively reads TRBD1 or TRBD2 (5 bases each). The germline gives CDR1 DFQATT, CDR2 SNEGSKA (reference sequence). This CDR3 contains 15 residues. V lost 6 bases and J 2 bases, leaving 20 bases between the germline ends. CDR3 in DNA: TGCAGTGCAGCCAGACCAGGGAGCTCCGCCTACGAGCAGTACTTC. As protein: CSAARPGSSAYEQYF.

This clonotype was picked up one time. In DNA form, the CDR3 reads TGTGCCAGCAGCCCAGGGACTAGCGGGAGTCAGTACAATGAGCAGTTCTTC. Protein: CASSPGTSGSQYNEQFF. This chain uses TRBV7-6 with TRBJ2-1; 14 nucleotides align to TRBD2. This CDR3 is 17 amino acids long. J lost 4 bases, V lost 5 bases, and 7 bases had no gene match. CDR1 and CDR2 (germline): SGHVS, FNYEAQ.

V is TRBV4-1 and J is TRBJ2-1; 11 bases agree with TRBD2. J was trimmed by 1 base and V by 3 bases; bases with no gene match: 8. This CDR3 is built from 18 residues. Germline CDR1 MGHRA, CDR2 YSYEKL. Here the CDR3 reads CASSHALAGVGSYNEQFF. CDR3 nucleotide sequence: TGCGCCAGCAGCCACGCACTAGCGGGAGTAGGGTCCTACAATGAGCAGTTCTTC.

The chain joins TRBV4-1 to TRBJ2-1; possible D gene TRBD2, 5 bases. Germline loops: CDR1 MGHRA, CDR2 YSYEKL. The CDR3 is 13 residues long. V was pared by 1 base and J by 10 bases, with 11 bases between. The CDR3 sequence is CASSQASRGEQFF. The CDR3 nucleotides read TGCGCCAGCAGCCAAGCCTCCCGAGGGGAGCAGTTCTTC.

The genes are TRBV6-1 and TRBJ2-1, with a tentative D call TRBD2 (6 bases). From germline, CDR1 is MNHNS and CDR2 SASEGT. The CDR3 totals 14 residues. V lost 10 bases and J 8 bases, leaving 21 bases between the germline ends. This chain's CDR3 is CATHQGRLVDEQFF. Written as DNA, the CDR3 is TGTGCCACCCATCAAGGGAGGTTAGTGGATGAGCAGTTCTTC.

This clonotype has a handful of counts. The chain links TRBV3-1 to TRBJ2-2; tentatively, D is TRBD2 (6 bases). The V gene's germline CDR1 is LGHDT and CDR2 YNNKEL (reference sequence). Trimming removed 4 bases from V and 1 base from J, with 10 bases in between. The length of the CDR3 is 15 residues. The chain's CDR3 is CASSPTRVNTGELFF. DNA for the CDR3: TGTGCCAGCAGCCCGACTAGGGTGAACACCGGGGAGCTGTTTTTT.

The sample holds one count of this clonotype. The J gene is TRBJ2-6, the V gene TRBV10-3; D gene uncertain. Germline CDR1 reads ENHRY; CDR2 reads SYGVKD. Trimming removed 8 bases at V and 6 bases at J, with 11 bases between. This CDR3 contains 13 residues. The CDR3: CAISVYEANVLTF. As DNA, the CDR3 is TGTGCCATCTCAGTGTACGAGGCCAACGTCCTGACTTTC.

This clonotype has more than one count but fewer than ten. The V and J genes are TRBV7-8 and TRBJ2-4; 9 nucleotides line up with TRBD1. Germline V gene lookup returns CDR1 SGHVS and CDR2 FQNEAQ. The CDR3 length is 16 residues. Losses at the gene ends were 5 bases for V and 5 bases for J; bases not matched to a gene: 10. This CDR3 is CASSLSRDRVENIQYF. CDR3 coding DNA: TGTGCCAGCAGCCTGTCCCGGGACAGGGTTGAAAACATTCAGTACTTC.

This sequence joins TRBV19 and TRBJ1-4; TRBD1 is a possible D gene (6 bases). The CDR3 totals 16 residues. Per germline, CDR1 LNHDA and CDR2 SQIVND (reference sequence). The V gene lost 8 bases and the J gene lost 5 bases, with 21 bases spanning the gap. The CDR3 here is CASSPERTEHNEKLFF. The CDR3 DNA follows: TGTGCCAGTTCCCCGGAGCGGACAGAACACAATGAAAAACTGTTTTTT.

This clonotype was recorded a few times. This CDR3 is CASSPSGGVMREQYF. In nucleotides, the CDR3 is TGTGCCAGCAGCCCCTCGGGGGGGGTGATGAGGGAGCAGTACTTC. V and J are TRBV7-6 and TRBJ2-7; the match to TRBD2 covers 8 bases. In germline, CDR1 is SGHVS, CDR2 FNYEAQ. With V trimmed by 5 bases and J by 7 bases, 13 bases remained unmatched. The CDR3 runs to 15 residues.

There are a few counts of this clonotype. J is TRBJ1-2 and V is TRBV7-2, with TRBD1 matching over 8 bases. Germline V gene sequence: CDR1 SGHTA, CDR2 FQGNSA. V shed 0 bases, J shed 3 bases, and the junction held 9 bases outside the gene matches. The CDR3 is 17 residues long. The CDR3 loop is CASSLAVGTGAYYGYTF. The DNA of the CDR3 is TGTGCCAGCAGCTTAGCGGTCGGGACAGGAGCCTACTATGGCTACACCTTC.

CDR3: CASAGEPEAPSAYEQYF. In nucleotides, the CDR3 is TGTGCCAGCGCGGGGGAACCTGAAGCCCCCTCCGCCTACGAGCAGTACTTC. The chain joins TRBV6-1 to TRBJ2-7; 7 positions match TRBD2. Losses at the gene ends were 8 bases for V and 2 bases for J; bases not matched to a gene: 18. Germline CDR1 reads MNHNS; CDR2 reads SASEGT. There are 17 residues in the CDR3.

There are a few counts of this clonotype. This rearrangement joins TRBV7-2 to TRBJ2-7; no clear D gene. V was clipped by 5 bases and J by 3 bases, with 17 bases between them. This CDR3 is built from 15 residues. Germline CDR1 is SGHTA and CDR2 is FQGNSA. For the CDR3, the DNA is TGTGCCAGCAGCCTAGGAAGTAGGTCTCTCTACGAGCAGTACTTC. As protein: CASSLGSRSLYEQYF.

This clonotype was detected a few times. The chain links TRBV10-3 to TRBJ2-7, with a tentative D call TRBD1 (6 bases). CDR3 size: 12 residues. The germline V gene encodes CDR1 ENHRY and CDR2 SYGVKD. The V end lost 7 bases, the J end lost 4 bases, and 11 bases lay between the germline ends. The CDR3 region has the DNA TGTGCCATCAAGGGTCAGGGGTACGAGCAGTACTTC. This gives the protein CAIKGQGYEQYF.

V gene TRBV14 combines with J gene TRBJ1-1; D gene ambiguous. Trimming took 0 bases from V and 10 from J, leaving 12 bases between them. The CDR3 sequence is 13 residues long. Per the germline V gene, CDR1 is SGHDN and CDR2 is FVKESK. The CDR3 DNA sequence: TGTGCCAGCAGCCAAGAAGTTCCGGGTGGAGCTTTCTTT. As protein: CASSQEVPGGAFF.

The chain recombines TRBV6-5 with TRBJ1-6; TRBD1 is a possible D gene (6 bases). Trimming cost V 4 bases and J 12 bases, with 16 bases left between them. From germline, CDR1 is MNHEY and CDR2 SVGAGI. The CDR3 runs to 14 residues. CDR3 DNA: TGTGCCAGCAGTTTTCAGGTCCAAGGGGGACCCCTCCACTTT. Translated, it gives CASSFQVQGGPLHF.

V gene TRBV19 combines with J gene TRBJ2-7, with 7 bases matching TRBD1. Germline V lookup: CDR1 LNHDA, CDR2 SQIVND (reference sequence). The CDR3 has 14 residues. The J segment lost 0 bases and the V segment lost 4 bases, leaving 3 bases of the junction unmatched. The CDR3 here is CASSNRDSSYEQYF. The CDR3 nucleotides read TGTGCCAGTAGTAACCGGGACAGCTCCTACGAGCAGTACTTC.

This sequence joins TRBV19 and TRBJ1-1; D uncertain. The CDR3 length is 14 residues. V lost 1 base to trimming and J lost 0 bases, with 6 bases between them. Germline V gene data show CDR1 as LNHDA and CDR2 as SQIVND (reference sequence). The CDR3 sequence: CASSIGLMNTEAFF. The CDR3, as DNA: TGTGCCAGTAGTATAGGGCTCATGAACACTGAAGCTTTCTTT.

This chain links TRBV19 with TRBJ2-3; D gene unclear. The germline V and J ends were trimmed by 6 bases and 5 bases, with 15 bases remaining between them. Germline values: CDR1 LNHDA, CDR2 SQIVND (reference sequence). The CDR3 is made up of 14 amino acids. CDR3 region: CASRTSTARDTQYF. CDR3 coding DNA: TGTGCCAGTAGGACCTCGACGGCGAGAGATACGCAGTATTTT.

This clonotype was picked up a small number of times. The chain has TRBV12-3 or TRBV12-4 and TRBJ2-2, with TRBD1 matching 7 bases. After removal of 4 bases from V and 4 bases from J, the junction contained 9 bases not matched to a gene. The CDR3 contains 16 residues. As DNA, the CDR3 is TGTGCCAGCAGTTCCCCGGGACAGATGTTCACCGGGGAGCTGTTTTTT. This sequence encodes CASSSPGQMFTGELFF.

CDR3 residues: CASSSIPGRGNTEAFF. The CDR3 nucleotides read TGTGCCAGCAGTTCCATTCCGGGGCGGGGCAACACTGAAGCTTTCTTT. The J gene is TRBJ1-1, the V gene TRBV28, with D possibly TRBD1 on 5 matching bases. The CDR3 has 16 amino acids. From germline, CDR1 is MDHEN and CDR2 SYDVKM. V dropped 4 bases and J dropped 2 bases, with 17 bases sitting between them.

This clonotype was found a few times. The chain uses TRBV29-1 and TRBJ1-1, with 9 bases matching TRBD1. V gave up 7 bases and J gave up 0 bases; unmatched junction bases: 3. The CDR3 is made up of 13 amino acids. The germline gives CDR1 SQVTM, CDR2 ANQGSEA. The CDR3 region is CSGGDRVNTEAFF. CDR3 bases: TGCAGCGGGGGGGACAGGGTGAACACTGAAGCTTTCTTT.

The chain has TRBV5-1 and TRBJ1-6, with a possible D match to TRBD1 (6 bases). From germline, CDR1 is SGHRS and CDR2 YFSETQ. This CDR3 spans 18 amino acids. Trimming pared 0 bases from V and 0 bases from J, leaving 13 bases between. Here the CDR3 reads CASSLESGEGSYNSPLHF. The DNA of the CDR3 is TGCGCCAGCAGCTTGGAGTCAGGGGAGGGCTCCTATAATTCACCCCTCCACTTT.

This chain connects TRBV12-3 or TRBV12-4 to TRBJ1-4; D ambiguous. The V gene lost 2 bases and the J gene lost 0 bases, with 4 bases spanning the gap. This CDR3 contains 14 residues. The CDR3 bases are TGTGCCAGCAGTTTAAGGTCAACTAATGAAAAACTGTTTTTT. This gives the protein CASSLRSTNEKLFF.

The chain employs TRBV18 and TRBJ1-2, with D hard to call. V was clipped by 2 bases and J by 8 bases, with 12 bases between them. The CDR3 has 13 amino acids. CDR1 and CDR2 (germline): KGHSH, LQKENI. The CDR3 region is CASSPGPARGYTF. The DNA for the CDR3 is TGTGCCAGCTCACCAGGCCCGGCTAGGGGCTACACCTTC.

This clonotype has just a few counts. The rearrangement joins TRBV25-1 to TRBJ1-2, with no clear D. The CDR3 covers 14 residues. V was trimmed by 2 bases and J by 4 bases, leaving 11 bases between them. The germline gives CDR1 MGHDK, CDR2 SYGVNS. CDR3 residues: CASSEELGPYGYTF. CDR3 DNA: TGTGCCAGCAGTGAAGAGTTAGGGCCCTATGGCTACACCTTC.

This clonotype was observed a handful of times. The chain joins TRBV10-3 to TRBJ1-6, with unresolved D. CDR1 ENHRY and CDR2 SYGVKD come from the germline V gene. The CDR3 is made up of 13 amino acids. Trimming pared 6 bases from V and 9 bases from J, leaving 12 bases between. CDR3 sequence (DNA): TGTGCCATCAGAAGGGATCTTTCTTCACCCCTCCACTTT. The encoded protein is CAIRRDLSSPLHF.

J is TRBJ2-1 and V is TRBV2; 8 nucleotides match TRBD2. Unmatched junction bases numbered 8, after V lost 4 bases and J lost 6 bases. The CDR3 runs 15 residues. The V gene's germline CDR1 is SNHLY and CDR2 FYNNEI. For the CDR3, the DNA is TGTGCCAGCAGTGTCTCGGGGGGGCTTGGCAATGAGCAGTTCTTC. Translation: CASSVSGGLGNEQFF. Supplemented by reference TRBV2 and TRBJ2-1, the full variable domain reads EPEVTQTPSHQVTQMGQEVILRCVPISNHLYFYWYRQILGQKVEFLVSFYNNEISEKSEIFDDQFSVERPDGSNFTLKIRSTKLEDSAMYFCASSVSGGLGNEQFFGPGTRLTVL.

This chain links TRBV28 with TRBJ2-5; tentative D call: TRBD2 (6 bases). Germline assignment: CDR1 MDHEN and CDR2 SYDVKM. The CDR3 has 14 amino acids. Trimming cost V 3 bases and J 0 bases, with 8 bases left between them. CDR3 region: CASSFPGDQETQYF. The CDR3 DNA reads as TGTGCCAGCAGTTTCCCGGGGGACCAAGAGACCCAGTACTTC.